This entry lists 15 T cell receptor beta chains sequenced from one sample in a study of blood T cell repertoires in COVID-19 (dated by TCRdb to the early 2020s). Receptors were amplified or captured by the immunoSEQ multiplex PCR assay. What TCRdb holds here is the immuneACCESS table cut down to in-frame rearrangements. Part of the clones is not present; checked against another copy, under half of the missing clones reflect an unresolved V gene, and the others are unexplained. This sample has 200,000 or so clones in its table, and about 85% of those were observed once. In total, the top ten clones hold around 2.3% of the sample. Sequencing was performed on peripheral blood. Receptors originate from a man between 65 and 79 years old with active or convalescent COVID-19.

The chain joins TRBV18 to TRBJ1-5; no reliable D call. This CDR3 region has 14 residues. Trimming left V 1 base short and J 4 bases short, with 8 bases between. The germline V gene has CDR1 KGHSH and CDR2 LQKENI. CDR3 region: CASSPLEANQPQHF. For the CDR3, the DNA is TGTGCCAGCTCACCACTTGAGGCGAATCAGCCCCAGCATTTT.

The chain recombines TRBV6-5 with TRBJ1-1; D remains unclear. Germline V gives CDR1 MNHEY, CDR2 SVGAGI. V was clipped by 6 bases and J by 3 bases, with 5 bases between them. The CDR3 contains 11 residues. CDR3 sequence: CASRLDTEAFF. The CDR3 DNA sequence: TGTGCCAGCAGACTCGACACTGAAGCTTTCTTT.

This chain links TRBV7-2 with TRBJ2-1; D call uncertain. Germline V lookup: CDR1 SGHTA, CDR2 FQGNSA. The CDR3 loop spans 13 amino acids. V lost 1 base and J 5 bases, leaving 6 bases between the germline ends. The CDR3 spells CASSLGPHNEQFF. The DNA for the CDR3 is TGTGCCAGCAGCTTAGGGCCTCACAATGAGCAGTTCTTC.

J is TRBJ2-5 and V is TRBV12-3 or TRBV12-4; TRBD1 might be the D (5 bases). This CDR3 has 13 residues. V gave up 1 base and J gave up 5 bases, with 8 bases separating them. DNA of the CDR3: TGTGCCAGCAGTTTAGGACAGACGGAGACCCAGTACTTC. The encoded protein is CASSLGQTETQYF.

The rearrangement uses TRBV5-4 and TRBJ2-3; D unresolved. The CDR3 is made up of 14 amino acids. Trimming left V 0 bases short and J 3 bases short, with 8 bases between. Germline V gene lookup returns CDR1 SGHNT and CDR2 YYREEE (reference sequence). The CDR3 protein is CASSLARRTDTQYF. The CDR3 DNA reads TGTGCCAGCAGCTTGGCCCGGCGGACAGATACGCAGTATTTT.

The chain uses TRBV7-9 and TRBJ2-7, with 9 bases lining up with TRBD1. Germline CDR1 reads SEHNR; CDR2 reads FQNEAQ (reference sequence). V was clipped by 3 bases and J by 4 bases; unmatched bases: 4. This CDR3 region has 14 residues. CDR3 region: CASSFVTGGYEQYF. CDR3 DNA sequence: TGTGCCAGCAGCTTCGTGACAGGGGGGTACGAGCAGTACTTC.

The chain joins TRBV28 to TRBJ1-2; 8 nucleotides align to TRBD1. Germline loops: CDR1 MDHEN, CDR2 SYDVKM. After removal of 6 bases from V and 5 bases from J, the junction contained 14 bases not matched to a gene. The CDR3 has 16 amino acids. The CDR3, as DNA: TGTGCCAGCAGCCACGACCGGCAGGGGGCTCGATATGGCTACACCTTC. It specifies CASSHDRQGARYGYTF.

The CDR3 reads CATSRNTRGNEQPQHF. In nucleotides, the CDR3 is TGTGCCACCAGCAGAAATACCAGGGGGAACGAACAGCCCCAGCATTTT. This chain uses TRBV15 with TRBJ1-5; 7 bases are a match to TRBD1. The length of the CDR3 is 16 residues. CDR1 is LNHNV, CDR2 YYDKDF, per germline (reference sequence). J lost 7 bases, V lost 2 bases, and 11 bases had no gene match.

The V and J genes are TRBV29-1 and TRBJ2-3; 7 nucleotides align to TRBD2. This CDR3 contains 14 residues. Germline CDR1 is SQVTM and CDR2 is ANQGSEA. J lost 2 bases, V lost 6 bases, and 8 bases had no gene match. CDR3 region: CSVRRESITDTQYF. The CDR3 DNA is TGCAGCGTGAGGCGGGAGTCGATCACAGATACGCAGTATTTT.

The chain's CDR3 is CSAREYNEQFF. CDR3 coding DNA: TGCAGTGCTAGGGAGTACAATGAGCAGTTCTTC. The J gene is TRBJ2-1, the V gene TRBV20-1; unclear D gene. This CDR3 has 11 residues. Germline-derived CDR1 and CDR2 are DFQATT and SNEGSKA (reference sequence). Trimming pared 3 bases from V and 4 bases from J, leaving 4 bases between.

This chain links TRBV5-6 with TRBJ1-4, with D tentatively TRBD1 (5 bases). Germline assignment: CDR1 SGHDT and CDR2 YYEEEE. The V gene lost 4 bases and the J gene lost 5 bases, with 15 bases spanning the gap. The CDR3 spans 15 residues. The DNA for the CDR3 is TGTGCCAGCAGCCTCACCCGGGGGGGAAATGAAAAACTGTTTTTT. It codes for CASSLTRGGNEKLFF. The full variable domain, in which reference TRBV5-6 and TRBJ1-4 provide the parts outside the CDR3, is DAGVTQSPTHLIKTRGQQVTLRCSPKSGHDTVSWYQQALGQGPQFIFQYYEEEERQRGNFPDRFSGHQFPNYSSELNVNALLLGDSALYLCASSLTRGGNEKLFFGSGTQLSVL.

This chain links TRBV7-2 with TRBJ1-2; 7 bases align to TRBD1. CDR1 and CDR2 (germline): SGHTA, FQGNSA. The CDR3 has 15 residues. Trimming at V came to 8 bases and at J to 0 bases, leaving 9 bases not matched to a gene. The CDR3 is CASGQGVAANYGYTF. The CDR3 DNA reads as TGTGCCAGCGGGCAGGGGGTTGCCGCTAACTATGGCTACACCTTC.

The chain employs TRBV28 and TRBJ1-5, with 8 bases matching TRBD1. Germline V gene sequence: CDR1 MDHEN, CDR2 SYDVKM. Trimming at V came to 2 bases and at J to 5 bases, leaving 5 bases not matched to a gene. The CDR3 spans 15 residues. For the CDR3, the DNA is TGTGCCAGCAGTTTAACGGACAGGGAGCATCAGCCCCAGCATTTT. Translated: CASSLTDREHQPQHF.

The CDR3 DNA is TGTGCCAGCGGTCGGGTCCTTTCTGGTGAAAAACTGTTTTTT. Translated: CASGRVLSGEKLFF. The chain carries TRBV28 and TRBJ1-4; unclear D gene. With 8 bases removed from V and 7 bases from J, the gap between germline ends came to 17 bases. The CDR3 spans 14 residues. Germline CDR1 is MDHEN and CDR2 is SYDVKM.

The chain links TRBV6-1 to TRBJ2-7; D is possibly TRBD1 (6 bases). The V gene lost 1 base and the J gene lost 3 bases, with 10 bases spanning the gap. CDR3 length equals 14 residues. Germline values: CDR1 MNHNS, CDR2 SASEGT. The CDR3 is CASSEGGGIYEQYF. The CDR3 DNA reads TGTGCCAGCAGTGAAGGAGGGGGAATCTACGAGCAGTACTTC.